This T cell receptor (beta chain) was captured by sequencing in a study of identical twins. Study outcomes and limitations: There were fewer insertions in abundant cord blood beta clonotypes, but memory repertoires showed no such pattern. Zero-insertion results could be subject to partial confounding by invariant MAIT and iNKT cells.

Healthy Caucasians were all of the donors. From the 5' RACE reads, TCRdb called clonotypes with MiXCR, one entry per CDR3 protein. The sample has 350,000 to 450,000 distinct CDR3 sequences, approximately 18% seen once. A word on this clonotype: No antigen is known for it.

The CDR3 consists of 15 residues. The germline V gene encodes CDR1 SQVTM and CDR2 ANQGSEA. The ends were cut back, 6 bases at V and 2 bases at J, with 19 bases in the middle. The sequencing input was naive T cells sorted from blood. This TCR derives from a man aged 50 to 60 in good health. The genes are TRBV29-1 and TRBJ2-5; D perhaps matches TRBD1 (7 bases). This chain's CDR3 is CSVRRPQGGQETQYF. In DNA, the CDR3 is TGCAGCGTCCGAAGACCCCAGGGGGGACAAGAGACCCAGTACTTC.